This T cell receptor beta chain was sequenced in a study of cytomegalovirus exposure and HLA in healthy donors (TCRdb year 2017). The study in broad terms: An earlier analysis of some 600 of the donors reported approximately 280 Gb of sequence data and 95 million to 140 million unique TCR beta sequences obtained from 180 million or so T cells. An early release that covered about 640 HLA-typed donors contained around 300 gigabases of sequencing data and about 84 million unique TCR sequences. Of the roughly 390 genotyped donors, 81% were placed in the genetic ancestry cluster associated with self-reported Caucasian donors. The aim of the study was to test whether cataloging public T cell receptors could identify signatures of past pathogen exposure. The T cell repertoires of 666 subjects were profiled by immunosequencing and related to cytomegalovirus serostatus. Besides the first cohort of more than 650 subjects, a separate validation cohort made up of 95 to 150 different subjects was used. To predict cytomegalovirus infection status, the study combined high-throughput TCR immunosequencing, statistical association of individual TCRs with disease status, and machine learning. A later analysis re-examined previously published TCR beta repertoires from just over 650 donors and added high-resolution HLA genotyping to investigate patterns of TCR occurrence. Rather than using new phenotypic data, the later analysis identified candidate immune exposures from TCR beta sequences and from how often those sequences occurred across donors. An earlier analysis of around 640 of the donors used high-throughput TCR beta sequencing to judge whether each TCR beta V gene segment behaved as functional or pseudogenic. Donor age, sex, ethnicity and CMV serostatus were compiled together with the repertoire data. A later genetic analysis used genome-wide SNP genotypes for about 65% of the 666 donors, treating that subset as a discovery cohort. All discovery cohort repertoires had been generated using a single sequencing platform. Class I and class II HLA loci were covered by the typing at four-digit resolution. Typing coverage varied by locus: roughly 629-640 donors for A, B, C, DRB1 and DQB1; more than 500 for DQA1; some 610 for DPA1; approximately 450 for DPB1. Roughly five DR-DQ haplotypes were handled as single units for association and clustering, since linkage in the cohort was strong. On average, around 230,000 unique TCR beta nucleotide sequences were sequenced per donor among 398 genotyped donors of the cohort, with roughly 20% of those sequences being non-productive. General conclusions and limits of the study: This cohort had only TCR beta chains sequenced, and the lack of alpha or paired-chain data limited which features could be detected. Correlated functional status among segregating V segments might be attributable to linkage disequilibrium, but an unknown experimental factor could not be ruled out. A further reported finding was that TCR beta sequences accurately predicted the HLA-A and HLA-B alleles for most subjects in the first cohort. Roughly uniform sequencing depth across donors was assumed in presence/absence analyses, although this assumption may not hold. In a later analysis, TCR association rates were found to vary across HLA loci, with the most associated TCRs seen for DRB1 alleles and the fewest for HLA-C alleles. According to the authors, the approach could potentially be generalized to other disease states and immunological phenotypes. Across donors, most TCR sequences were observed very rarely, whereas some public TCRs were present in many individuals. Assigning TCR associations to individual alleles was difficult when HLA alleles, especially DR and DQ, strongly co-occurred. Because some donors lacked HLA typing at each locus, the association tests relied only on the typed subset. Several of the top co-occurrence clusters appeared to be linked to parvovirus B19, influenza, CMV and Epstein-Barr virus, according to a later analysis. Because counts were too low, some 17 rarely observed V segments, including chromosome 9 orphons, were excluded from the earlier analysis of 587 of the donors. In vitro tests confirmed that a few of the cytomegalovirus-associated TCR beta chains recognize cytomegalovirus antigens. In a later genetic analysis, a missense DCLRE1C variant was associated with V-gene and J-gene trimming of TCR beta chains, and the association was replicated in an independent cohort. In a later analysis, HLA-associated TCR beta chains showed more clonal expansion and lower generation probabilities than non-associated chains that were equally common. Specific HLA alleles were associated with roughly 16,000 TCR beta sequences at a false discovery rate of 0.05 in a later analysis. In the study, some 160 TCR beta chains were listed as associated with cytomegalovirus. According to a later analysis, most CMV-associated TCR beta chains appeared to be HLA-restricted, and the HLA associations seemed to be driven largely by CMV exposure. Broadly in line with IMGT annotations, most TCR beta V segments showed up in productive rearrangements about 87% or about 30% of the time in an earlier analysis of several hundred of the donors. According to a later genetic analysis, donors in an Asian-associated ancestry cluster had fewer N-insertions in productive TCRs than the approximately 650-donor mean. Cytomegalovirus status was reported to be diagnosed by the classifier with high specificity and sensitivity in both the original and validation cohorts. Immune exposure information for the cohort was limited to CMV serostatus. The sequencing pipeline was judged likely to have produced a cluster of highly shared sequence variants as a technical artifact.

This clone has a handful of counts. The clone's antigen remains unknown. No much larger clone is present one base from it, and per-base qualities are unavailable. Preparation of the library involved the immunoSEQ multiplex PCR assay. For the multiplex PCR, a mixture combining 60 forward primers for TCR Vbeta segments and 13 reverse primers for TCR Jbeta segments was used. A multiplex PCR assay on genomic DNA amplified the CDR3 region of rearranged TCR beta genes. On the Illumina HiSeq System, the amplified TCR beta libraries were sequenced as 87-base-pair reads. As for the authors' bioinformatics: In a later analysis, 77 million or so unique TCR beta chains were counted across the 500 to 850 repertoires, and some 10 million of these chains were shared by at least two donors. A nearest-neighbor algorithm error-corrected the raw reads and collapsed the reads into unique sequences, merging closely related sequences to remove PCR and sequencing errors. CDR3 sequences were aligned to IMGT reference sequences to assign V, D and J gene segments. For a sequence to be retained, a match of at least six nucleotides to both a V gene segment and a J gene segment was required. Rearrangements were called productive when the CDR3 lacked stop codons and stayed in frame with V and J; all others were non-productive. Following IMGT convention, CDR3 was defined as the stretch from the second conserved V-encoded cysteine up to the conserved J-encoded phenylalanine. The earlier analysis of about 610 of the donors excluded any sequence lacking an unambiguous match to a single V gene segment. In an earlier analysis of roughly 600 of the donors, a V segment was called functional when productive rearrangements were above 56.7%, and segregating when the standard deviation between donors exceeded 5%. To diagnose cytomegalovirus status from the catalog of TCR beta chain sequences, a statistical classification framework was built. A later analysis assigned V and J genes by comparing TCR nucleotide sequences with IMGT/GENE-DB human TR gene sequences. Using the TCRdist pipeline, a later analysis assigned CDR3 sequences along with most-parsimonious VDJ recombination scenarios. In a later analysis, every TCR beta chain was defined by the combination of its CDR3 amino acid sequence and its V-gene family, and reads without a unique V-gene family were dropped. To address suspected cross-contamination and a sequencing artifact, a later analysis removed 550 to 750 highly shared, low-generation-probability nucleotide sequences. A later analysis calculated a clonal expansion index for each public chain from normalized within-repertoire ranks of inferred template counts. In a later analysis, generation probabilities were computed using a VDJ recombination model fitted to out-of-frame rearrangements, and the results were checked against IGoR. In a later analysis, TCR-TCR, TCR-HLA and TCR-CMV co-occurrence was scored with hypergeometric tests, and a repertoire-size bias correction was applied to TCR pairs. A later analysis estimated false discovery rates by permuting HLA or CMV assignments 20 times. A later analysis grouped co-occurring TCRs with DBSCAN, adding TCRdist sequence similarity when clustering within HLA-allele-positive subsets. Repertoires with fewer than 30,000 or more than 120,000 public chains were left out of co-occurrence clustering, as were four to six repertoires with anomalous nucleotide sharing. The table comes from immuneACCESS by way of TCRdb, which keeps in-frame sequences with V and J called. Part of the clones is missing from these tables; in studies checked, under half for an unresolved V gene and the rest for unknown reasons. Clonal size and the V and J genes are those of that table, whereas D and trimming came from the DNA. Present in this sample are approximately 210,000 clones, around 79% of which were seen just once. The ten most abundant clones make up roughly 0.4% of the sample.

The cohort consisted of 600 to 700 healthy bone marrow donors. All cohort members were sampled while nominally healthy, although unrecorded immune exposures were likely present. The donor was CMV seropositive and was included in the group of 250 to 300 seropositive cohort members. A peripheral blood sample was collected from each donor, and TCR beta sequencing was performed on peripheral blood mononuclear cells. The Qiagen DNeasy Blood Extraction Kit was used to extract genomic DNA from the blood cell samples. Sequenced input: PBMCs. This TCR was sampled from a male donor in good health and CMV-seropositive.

The DNA is TGCGCCAGCAGCTTCGGGAGGGCTGGAAACACCATATATTTT. This codes for CASSFGRAGNTIYF. The V gene is TRBV5-1 and the J gene is TRBJ1-3; no D segment can be confidently identified. The CDR3 numbers 14 residues from cysteine through phenylalanine. Only the CDR3 portion is preserved as DNA: 42 bases, with reading frame beginning at the first base. Between the V and J ends, shortened by 2 bases and 2 bases respectively, the junction contains 8 bases. The CDR1 and CDR2 encoded by the germline V gene are SGHRS and YFSETQ.